Listed below are T cell receptor beta chains from one sample, sequenced in a study of blood T cell repertoires in COVID-19. Here immunoSEQ multiplex PCR was the method, and the copy in TCRdb shows in-frame clones only, minus some. The repertoire holds fewer than 300,000 clones, with about four fifths as singletons. Sequenced material: peripheral blood. The receptor source for this set is a young woman with acute or convalescent COVID-19. Each CDR3 is given with its conserved first and last residue. The D gene is left open where the match is weak. Size is stated for part of the rows, as once, few or many counts, or as a class when the clone is expanded.

v_gene	d_gene	abundance	j_gene	CDR3aa	CDR3nt
TRBV5-1	TRBD1	-	TRBJ1-1	CASSYDRGTEAFF	TGCGCCAGCAGTTACGACAGGGGCACTGAAGCTTTCTTT
TRBV6-5	-	-	TRBJ1-2	CASAGAHYGYTF	TGTGCCAGCGCAGGGGCTCACTATGGCTACACCTTC
TRBV15	-	-	TRBJ2-7	CATSTHLTGTGEQYF	TGTGCCACCAGCACACACCTAACAGGGACGGGGGAGCAGTACTTC
TRBV7-2	-	-	TRBJ1-1	CASSFLQGNTEAFF	TGTGCCAGCAGCTTCCTCCAGGGGAACACTGAAGCTTTCTTT
TRBV24-1	-	-	TRBJ1-1	CATRGQGKTEAFF	TGTGCCACCAGAGGTCAGGGTAAGACTGAAGCTTTCTTT
TRBV7-2	TRBD1	-	TRBJ1-6	CASSLKTGGPSNSPLHF	TGTGCCAGCAGCTTAAAGACAGGGGGGCCCTCTAATTCACCCCTCCACTTT
TRBV7-2	-	-	TRBJ1-2	CASSRGGSHYGYTF	TGTGCCAGCAGCCGCGGTGGGTCGCACTATGGCTACACCTTC
TRBV27	-	few	TRBJ1-1	CATETGSEAFF	TGTGCCACCGAGACAGGTTCTGAAGCTTTCTTT
TRBV9	TRBD1	-	TRBJ2-1	CASSVEGTGRDNEQFF	TGTGCCAGCAGCGTAGAAGGGACAGGGAGGGACAATGAGCAGTTCTTC
TRBV28	TRBD2	-	TRBJ2-3	CASSPSPGLAGGNTQYF	TGTGCCAGCAGTCCCTCCCCAGGACTAGCGGGAGGAAATACGCAGTATTTT
TRBV27	-	once	TRBJ1-1	CASSPRGKAEAFF	TGTGCCAGCAGTCCCCGGGGGAAGGCTGAAGCTTTCTTT
TRBV24-1	-	-	TRBJ2-3	CATSGTGSSTDTQYF	TGTGCCACCAGTGGCACGGGGAGCAGCACAGATACGCAGTATTTT
TRBV4-3	TRBD1	-	TRBJ2-7	CASSQDSGQGEQYF	TGCGCCAGCAGCCAAGATTCAGGACAGGGAGAGCAGTACTTC
TRBV7-6	-	-	TRBJ2-7	CASSLDSLSSYEQYF	TGTGCCAGCAGCTTAGACAGCTTGAGCTCCTACGAGCAGTACTTC
TRBV5-4	-	-	TRBJ2-3	CASSQGFPRKDVDTQYF	TGTGCCAGCAGCCAGGGATTTCCTAGAAAGGACGTTGATACGCAGTATTTT
TRBV24-1	-	once	TRBJ1-4	CATSDSTGPTNEKLFF	TGTGCCACCAGTGATTCCACAGGGCCAACTAATGAAAAACTGTTTTTT
TRBV6-5	TRBD1	-	TRBJ2-1	CASSQGQGAGNEQFF	TGTGCCAGCAGCCAGGGACAGGGGGCCGGCAATGAGCAGTTCTTC
TRBV7-2	TRBD1	few	TRBJ1-2	CASRSTGGNNYGYTF	TGTGCCAGCAGGTCGACAGGGGGTAATAACTATGGCTACACCTTC
TRBV4-3	TRBD2	-	TRBJ2-1	CASSQDPGGLVEQFF	TGCGCCAGCAGCCAAGATCCGGGAGGGCTGGTTGAGCAGTTCTTC
TRBV6-5	TRBD2	once	TRBJ2-5	CASSLSGRGETQYF	TGTGCCAGCAGCCTTAGCGGGAGAGGAGAGACCCAGTACTTC
TRBV6-5	TRBD2	-	TRBJ2-7	CATRTSGSIHEQYF	TGTGCCACACGAACTAGCGGGAGTATCCACGAGCAGTACTTC
TRBV5-1	-	few	TRBJ1-2	CASSLGGGSSYTF	TGCGCCAGCAGCTTGGGGGGCGGATCGAGCTACACCTTC
TRBV5-5	TRBD1	-	TRBJ2-7	CASSYQGAGQYF	TGTGCCAGCAGCTATCAGGGGGCGGGCCAGTACTTC
TRBV9	TRBD1	-	TRBJ2-1	CASRPGQGAYNEQFF	TGTGCCAGCAGGCCGGGACAGGGGGCATACAATGAGCAGTTCTTC
TRBV5-8	TRBD2	-	TRBJ2-1	CASRLAGVDNEQFF	TGTGCCAGCAGACTAGCGGGAGTAGACAATGAGCAGTTCTTC
TRBV21-1	-	-	TRBJ2-2	CASTWASITNTGELFF	TGTGCCAGCACGTGGGCCTCAATCACGAACACCGGGGAGCTGTTTTTT